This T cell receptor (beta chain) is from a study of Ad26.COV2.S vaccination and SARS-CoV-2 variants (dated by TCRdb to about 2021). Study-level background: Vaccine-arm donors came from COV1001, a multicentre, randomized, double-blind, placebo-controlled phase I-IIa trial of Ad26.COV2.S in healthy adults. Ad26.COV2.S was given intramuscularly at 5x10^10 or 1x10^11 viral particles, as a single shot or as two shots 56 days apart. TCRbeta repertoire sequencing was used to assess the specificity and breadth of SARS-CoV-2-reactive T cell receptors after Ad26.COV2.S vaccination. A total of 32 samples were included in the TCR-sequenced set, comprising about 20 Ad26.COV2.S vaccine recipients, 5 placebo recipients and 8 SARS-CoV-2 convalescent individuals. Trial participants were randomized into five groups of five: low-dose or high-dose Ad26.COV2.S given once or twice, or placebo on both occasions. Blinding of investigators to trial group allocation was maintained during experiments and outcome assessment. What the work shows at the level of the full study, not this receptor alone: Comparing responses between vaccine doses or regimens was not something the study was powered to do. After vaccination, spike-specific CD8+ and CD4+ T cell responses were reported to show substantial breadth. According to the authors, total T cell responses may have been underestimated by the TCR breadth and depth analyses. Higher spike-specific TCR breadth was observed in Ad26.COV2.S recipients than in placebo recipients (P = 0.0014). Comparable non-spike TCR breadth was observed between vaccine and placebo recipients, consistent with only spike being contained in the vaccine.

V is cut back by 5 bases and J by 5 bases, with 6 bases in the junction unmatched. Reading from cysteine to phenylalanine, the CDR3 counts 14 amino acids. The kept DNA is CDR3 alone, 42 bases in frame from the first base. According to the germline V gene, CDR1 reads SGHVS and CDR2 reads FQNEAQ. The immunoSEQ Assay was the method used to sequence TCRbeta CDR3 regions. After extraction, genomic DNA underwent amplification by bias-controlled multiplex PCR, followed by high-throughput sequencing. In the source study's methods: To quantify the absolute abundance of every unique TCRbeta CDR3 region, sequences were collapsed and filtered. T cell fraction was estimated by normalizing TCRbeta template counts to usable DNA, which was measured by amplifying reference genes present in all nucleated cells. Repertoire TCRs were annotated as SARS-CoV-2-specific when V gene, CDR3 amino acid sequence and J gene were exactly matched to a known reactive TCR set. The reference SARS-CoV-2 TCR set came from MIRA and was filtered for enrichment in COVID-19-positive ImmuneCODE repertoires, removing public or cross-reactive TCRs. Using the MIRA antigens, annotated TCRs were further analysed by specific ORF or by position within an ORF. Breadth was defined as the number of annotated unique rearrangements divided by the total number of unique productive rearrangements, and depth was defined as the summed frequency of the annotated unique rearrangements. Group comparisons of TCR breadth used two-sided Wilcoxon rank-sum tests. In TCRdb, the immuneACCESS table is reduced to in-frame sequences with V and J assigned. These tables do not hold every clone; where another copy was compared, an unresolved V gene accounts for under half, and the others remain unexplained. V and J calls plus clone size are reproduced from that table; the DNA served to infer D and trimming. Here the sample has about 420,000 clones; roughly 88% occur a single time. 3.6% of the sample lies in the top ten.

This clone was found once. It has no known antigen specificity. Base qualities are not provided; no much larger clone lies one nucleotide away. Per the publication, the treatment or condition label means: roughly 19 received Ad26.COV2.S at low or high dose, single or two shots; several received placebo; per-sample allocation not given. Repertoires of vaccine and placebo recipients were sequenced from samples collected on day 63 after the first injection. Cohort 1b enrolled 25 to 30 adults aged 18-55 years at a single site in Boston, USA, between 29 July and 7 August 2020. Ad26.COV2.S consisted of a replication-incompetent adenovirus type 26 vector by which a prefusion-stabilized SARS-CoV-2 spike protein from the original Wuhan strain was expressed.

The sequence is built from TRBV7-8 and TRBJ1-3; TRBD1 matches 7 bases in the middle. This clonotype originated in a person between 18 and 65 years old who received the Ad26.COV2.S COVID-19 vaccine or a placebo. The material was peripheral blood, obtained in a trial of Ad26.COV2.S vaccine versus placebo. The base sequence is TGTGCCAGCAGCGCGACAGGGAGCCGAAACACCATATATTTT. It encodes CASSATGSRNTIYF.